The sequence of this T cell receptor beta chain was determined in a study of technical replicates of blood from several donors. The CDR3 consists of 14 residues. Germline loops: CDR1 SGHAT, CDR2 FQNNGV. The V end was cut by 5 bases, the J end by 6 bases, with 17 bases between. The method was immunoSEQ multiplex PCR; TCRdb's version includes in-frame clones alone and lacks a portion of them. The sample contains more than 50,000 clones, about 83% of which appear only once. The chain is built from TRBV11-2 and TRBJ2-7, with D maybe TRBD2 (6 bases). The source of this sequence is a human donor in good health. Some clones in this sample may be carry-over from other donors' samples. Material for sequencing was PBMCs. As DNA, the CDR3 is TGTGCCAGCAGCCGAGGGACTGTCCCTGGCGAGCAGTACTTC. It codes for CASSRGTVPGEQYF.